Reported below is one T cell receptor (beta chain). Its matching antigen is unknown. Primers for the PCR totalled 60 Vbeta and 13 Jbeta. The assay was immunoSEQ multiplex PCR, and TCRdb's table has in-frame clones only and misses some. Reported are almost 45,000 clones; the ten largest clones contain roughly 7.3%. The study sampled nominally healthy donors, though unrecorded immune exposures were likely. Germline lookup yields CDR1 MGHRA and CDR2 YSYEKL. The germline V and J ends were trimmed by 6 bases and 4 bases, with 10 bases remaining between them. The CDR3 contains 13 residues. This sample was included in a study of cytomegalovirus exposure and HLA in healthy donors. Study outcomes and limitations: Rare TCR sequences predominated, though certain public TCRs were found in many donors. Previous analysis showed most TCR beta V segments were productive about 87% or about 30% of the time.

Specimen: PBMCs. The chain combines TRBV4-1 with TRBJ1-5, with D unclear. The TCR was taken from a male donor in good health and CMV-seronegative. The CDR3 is CASSREGNQPQHF. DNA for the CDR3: TGCGCCAGCAGTAGGGAGGGTAATCAGCCCCAGCATTTT.